A selection of T cell receptor beta chains follows, all from one sample in a study of cytomegalovirus exposure and HLA in healthy donors. The data were produced by immunoSEQ multiplex PCR, yet TCRdb's version contains in-frame clones alone and is incomplete. Of about 190,000 clones in the sample, 80% to 85% are singletons; the top ten hold roughly 0.8%. The sequenced sample was PBMCs. The receptors originated from a young woman in good health and CMV-seronegative. Both conserved end residues are part of each CDR3. Fields, in order: V gene, J gene, D gene, clone size, CDR3 protein, CDR3 DNA. D genes are given only for firm matches. Part of the rows lack a size; the others show once, few, many or a class for expanded clones.

TRBV18	TRBJ2-2	TRBD2	once	CASSPWTSGNTGELFF	TGTGCCAGCTCACCCTGGACTAGCGGAAACACCGGGGAGCTGTTTTTT
TRBV6-5	TRBJ1-2	.	.	CASSYSIAGLDGYTF	TGTGCCAGCAGTTACTCGATTGCGGGGCTGGATGGCTACACCTTC
TRBV28	TRBJ1-2	.	.	CAGGSRGGNYGYTF	TGTGCCGGTGGTTCGAGGGGGGGGAACTATGGCTACACCTTC
TRBV14	TRBJ2-2	.	.	CASSQVGLNTGELFF	TGTGCCAGCAGCCAAGTTGGACTTAACACCGGGGAGCTGTTTTTT
TRBV6-5	TRBJ2-7	TRBD2	.	CASSFPAGENYEQYF	TGTGCCAGCAGTTTCCCAGCGGGGGAGAACTACGAGCAGTACTTC
TRBV10-2	TRBJ2-1	TRBD2	.	CASSGTSGGNYNEQFF	TGCGCCAGCAGCGGGACTAGCGGGGGGAACTACAATGAGCAGTTCTTC
TRBV30	TRBJ2-5	TRBD1	.	CAWTLGDRVGPETQYF	TGTGCCTGGACCTTAGGGGACAGGGTGGGGCCAGAGACCCAGTACTTC
TRBV21-1	TRBJ2-7	.	.	CATRYPGGRDYEQYF	TGTGCCACCAGATACCCAGGGGGCAGAGACTACGAGCAGTACTTC
TRBV27	TRBJ2-4	.	.	CASSLSQKNIQYF	TGTGCCAGCAGTTTAAGTCAGAAAAACATTCAGTACTTC
TRBV29-1	TRBJ2-5	.	.	CSVGVQSTGQYF	TGCAGCGTTGGGGTACAATCGACTGGCCAGTACTTC
TRBV5-1	TRBJ1-3	.	.	CASSLAGLDGNTIYF	TGCGCCAGCAGCCTGGCAGGATTGGATGGAAACACCATATATTTT
TRBV5-1	TRBJ2-7	TRBD2	.	CASSLRGGGYEQYF	TGCGCCAGCAGCTTACGCGGGGGAGGATACGAGCAGTACTTC
TRBV6-1	TRBJ2-5	TRBD1	.	CASRRQGAETQYF	TGTGCCAGCAGAAGACAGGGGGCGGAGACCCAGTACTTC
TRBV9	TRBJ2-3	.	.	CASTLQGMDTDTQYF	TGTGCCAGCACCTTACAGGGCATGGACACAGATACGCAGTATTTT
TRBV7-2	TRBJ2-7	.	.	CASSLGGARPTSEQYF	TGTGCCAGCAGCTTAGGAGGCGCCAGACCAACCAGCGAGCAGTACTTC
TRBV5-1	TRBJ2-7	TRBD1	.	CASAVMGQGSEQYF	TGCGCCAGCGCCGTCATGGGACAGGGGAGCGAGCAGTACTTC
TRBV28	TRBJ2-1	TRBD1	.	CASRQGVPGQVGYNEQFF	TGTGCCAGCAGGCAAGGGGTACCGGGACAGGTGGGGTACAATGAGCAGTTCTTC
TRBV6-4	TRBJ2-1	TRBD1	.	CASSDGTEYNEQFF	TGTGCCAGCAGTGACGGGACAGAGTACAATGAGCAGTTCTTC
TRBV6-4	TRBJ2-1	.	.	CASSDPGLRSNEQFF	TGTGCCAGCAGTGACCCAGGGCTCCGAAGTAATGAGCAGTTCTTC
TRBV19	TRBJ1-5	.	.	CASGSPGEYQPQHF	TGTGCCAGTGGGTCCCCGGGGGAGTATCAGCCCCAGCATTTT
TRBV27	TRBJ2-7	.	.	CASSSPLSYEQYF	TGTGCCAGCAGTTCCCCGCTATCCTACGAGCAGTACTTC
TRBV28	TRBJ1-5	TRBD1	.	CASSWGQHSNQPQHF	TGTGCCAGCAGTTGGGGACAGCATAGCAATCAGCCCCAGCATTTT
TRBV4-1	TRBJ1-3	.	few	CASSRADGGNTIYF	TGCGCCAGCAGCCGAGCGGACGGAGGAAACACCATATATTTT
TRBV7-6	TRBJ1-1	.	.	CASRLGAVGVGTEAFF	TGTGCCAGCAGGTTGGGGGCGGTCGGGGTGGGCACTGAAGCTTTCTTT
TRBV4-1	TRBJ2-1	TRBD2	.	CASSQAIAGGNEQFF	TGCGCCAGCAGCCAAGCCATAGCGGGGGGCAATGAGCAGTTCTTC
TRBV6-5	TRBJ2-3	.	.	CASRTNLASTDTQYF	TGTGCCAGCAGGACAAATCTGGCCAGCACAGATACGCAGTATTTT
TRBV9	TRBJ2-5	TRBD1	.	CASSPRGGAQGFQETQYF	TGTGCCAGCAGCCCTAGGGGTGGGGCACAGGGGTTCCAAGAGACCCAGTACTTC
TRBV14	TRBJ1-6	.	.	CAGIKRQVSSPLHF	TGTGCCGGAATAAAAAGACAGGTGAGTTCACCCCTCCACTTT
TRBV5-1	TRBJ2-5	.	once	CASSFGLAGRETQYF	TGCGCCAGCAGCTTCGGCTTGGCAGGGAGGGAGACCCAGTACTTC
TRBV27	TRBJ1-2	.	.	CASSITGIDGYTF	TGTGCCAGCAGCATCACAGGGATTGACGGCTACACCTTC
TRBV27	TRBJ2-1	.	few	CASSVLGNEQFF	TGTGCCAGCAGTGTACTAGGGAATGAGCAGTTCTTC
TRBV28	TRBJ2-7	TRBD1	.	CASSLGDGTGGYEQYF	TGTGCCAGCAGTTTAGGGGACGGGACAGGGGGCTACGAGCAGTACTTC
TRBV7-6	TRBJ1-1	.	.	CASSLGARNTEAFF	TGTGCCAGCAGCTTAGGGGCCAGGAACACTGAAGCTTTCTTT
TRBV7-6	TRBJ1-6	TRBD1	once	CASSSNTGGNSPLHF	TGTGCCAGCAGCTCTAACACAGGGGGCAATTCACCCCTCCACTTT
TRBV7-6	TRBJ2-3	TRBD1	.	CASSFLTGTGGKDTQYF	TGTGCCAGCAGCTTCCTGACGGGGACAGGGGGCAAAGATACGCAGTATTTT
TRBV15	TRBJ2-5	TRBD2	.	CATSHGTSGPETQYF	TGTGCCACCAGCCACGGGACTAGCGGTCCCGAGACCCAGTACTTC
TRBV2	TRBJ2-2	.	.	CASSDSFVNTGELFF	TGTGCCAGCAGTGACTCGTTTGTTAACACCGGGGAGCTGTTTTTT
TRBV19	TRBJ2-3	TRBD1	.	CASSRQGVGTDTQYF	TGTGCCAGTAGTCGACAGGGGGTAGGCACAGATACGCAGTATTTT